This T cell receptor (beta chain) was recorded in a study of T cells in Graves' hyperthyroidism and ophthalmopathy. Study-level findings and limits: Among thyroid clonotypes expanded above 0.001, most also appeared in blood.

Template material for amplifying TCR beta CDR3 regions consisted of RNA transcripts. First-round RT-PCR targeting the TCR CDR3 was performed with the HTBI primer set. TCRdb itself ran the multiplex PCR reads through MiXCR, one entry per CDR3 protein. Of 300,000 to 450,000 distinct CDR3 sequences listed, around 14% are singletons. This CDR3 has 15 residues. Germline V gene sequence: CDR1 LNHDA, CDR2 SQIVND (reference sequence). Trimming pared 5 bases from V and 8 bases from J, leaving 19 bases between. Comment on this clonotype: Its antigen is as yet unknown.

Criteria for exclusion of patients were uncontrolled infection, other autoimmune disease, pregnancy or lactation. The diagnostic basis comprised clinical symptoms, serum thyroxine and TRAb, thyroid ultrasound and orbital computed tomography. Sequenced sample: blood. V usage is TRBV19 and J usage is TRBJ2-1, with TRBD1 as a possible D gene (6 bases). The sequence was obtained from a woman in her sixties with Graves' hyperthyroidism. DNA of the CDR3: TGTGCCAGTAGTGCCCGGACCTTGAAGGGGGATGAGCAGTTCTTC. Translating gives CASSARTLKGDEQFF. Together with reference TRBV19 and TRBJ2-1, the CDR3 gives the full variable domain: DGGITQSPKYLFRKEGQNVTLSCEQNLNHDAMYWYRQDPGQGLRLIYYSQIVNDFQKGDIAEGYSVSREKKESFPLTVTSAQKNPTAFYLCASSARTLKGDEQFFGPGTRLTVL.